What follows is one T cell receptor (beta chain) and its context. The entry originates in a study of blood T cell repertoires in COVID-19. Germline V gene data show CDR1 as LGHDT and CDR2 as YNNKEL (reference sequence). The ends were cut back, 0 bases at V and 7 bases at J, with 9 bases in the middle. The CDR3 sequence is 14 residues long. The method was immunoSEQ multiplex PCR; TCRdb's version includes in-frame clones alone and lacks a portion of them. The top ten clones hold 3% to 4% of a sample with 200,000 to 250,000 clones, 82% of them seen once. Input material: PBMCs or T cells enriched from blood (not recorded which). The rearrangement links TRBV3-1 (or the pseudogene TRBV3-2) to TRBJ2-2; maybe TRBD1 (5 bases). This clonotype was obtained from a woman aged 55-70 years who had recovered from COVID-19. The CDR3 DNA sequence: TGTGCCAGCAGCCAAGACAGGGTGAACGGGGAGCTGTTTTTT. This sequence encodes CASSQDRVNGELFF.